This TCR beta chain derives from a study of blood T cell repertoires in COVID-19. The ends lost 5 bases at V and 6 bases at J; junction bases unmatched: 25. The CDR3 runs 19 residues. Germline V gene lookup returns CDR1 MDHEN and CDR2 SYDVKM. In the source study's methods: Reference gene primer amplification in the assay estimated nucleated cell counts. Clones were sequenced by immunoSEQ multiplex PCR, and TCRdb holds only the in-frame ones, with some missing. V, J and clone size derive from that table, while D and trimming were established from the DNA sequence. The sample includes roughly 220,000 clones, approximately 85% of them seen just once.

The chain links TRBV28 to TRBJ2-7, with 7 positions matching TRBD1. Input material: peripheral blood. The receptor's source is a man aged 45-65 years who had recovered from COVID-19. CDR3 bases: TGTGCCAGCAGTATGTGGGTGCCCCCCCAGGGACAGAGAAGGTTCGAGCAGTACTTC. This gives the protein CASSMWVPPQGQRRFEQYF. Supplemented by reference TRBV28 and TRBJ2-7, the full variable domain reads DVKVTQSSRYLVKRTGEKVFLECVQDMDHENMFWYRQDPGLGLRLIYFSYDVKMKEKGDIPEGYSVSREKKERFSLILESASTNQTSMYLCASSMWVPPQGQRRFEQYFGPGTRLTVT.